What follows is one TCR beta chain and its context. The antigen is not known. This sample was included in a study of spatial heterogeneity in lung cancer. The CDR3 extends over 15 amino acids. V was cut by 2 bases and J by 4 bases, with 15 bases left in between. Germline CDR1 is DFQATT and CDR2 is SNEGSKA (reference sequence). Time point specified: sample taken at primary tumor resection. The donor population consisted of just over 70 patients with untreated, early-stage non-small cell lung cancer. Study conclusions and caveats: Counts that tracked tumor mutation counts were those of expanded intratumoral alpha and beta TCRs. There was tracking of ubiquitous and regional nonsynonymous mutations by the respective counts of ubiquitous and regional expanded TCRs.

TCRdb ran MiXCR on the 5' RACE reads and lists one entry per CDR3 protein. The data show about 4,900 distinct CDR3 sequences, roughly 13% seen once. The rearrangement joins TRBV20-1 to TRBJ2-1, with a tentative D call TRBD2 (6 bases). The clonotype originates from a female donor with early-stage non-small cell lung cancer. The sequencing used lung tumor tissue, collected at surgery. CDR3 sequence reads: CSARLVGGRYNEQFF. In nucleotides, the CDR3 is TGCAGTGCTAGATTAGTGGGAGGACGGTACAATGAGCAGTTCTTC.